These 24 T cell receptor beta chains were all obtained from the same sample, sequenced in a study of blood T cell repertoires in COVID-19 (dated by TCRdb to about 2020). Libraries were made using the immunoSEQ multiplex PCR assay. TCRdb carries this immuneACCESS record with in-frame sequences only. Its versions omit some clonotypes, under half of them owing to an unresolved V gene in the studies checked, with the rest unexplained. Recorded for this sample are 410,000 or so clones; roughly 85% of them occurred a single time. The top ten clones comprise almost 1.5% of the sample. Sequencing was carried out using peripheral blood. The receptors here all came from a woman in her twenties or thirties with active or convalescent COVID-19.

The DNA for the CDR3 is TGTGCCAGTAGTGGGACTAACTACGAGCAGTACTTC. It is translated as CASSGTNYEQYF. V gene TRBV19 combines with J gene TRBJ2-7; 7 positions match TRBD2. The CDR3 length is 12 residues. V lost 5 bases to trimming and J lost 3 bases; unmatched junction nucleotides: 1. Germline CDR1 reads LNHDA; CDR2 reads SQIVND (reference sequence).

CDR3 in amino acids: CASSGGPGTGMEKLFF. In nucleotides, the CDR3 is TGTGCCAGCAGTGGAGGGCCAGGTACAGGGATGGAGAAACTGTTTTTT. The gene calls are TRBV2 and TRBJ1-4, with D possibly TRBD1 on 6 matching bases. The CDR3 is 16 amino acids. V gave up 4 bases and J gave up 11 bases, with 23 bases separating them. In germline, CDR1 is SNHLY, CDR2 FYNNEI.

The chain is built from TRBV4-1 and TRBJ2-7, with D maybe TRBD1 (5 bases). Germline V gene data show CDR1 as MGHRA and CDR2 as YSYEKL. V was cut by 0 bases and J by 2 bases, with 20 bases left in between. CDR3 length: 18 residues. The CDR3 spells CASSQDRWGLVNPYEQYF. CDR3 nucleotides: TGCGCCAGCAGCCAAGATAGGTGGGGCCTAGTGAATCCCTACGAGCAGTACTTC.

This clone was observed once. V is TRBV6-1 and J is TRBJ2-7, with a possible D match to TRBD1 (5 bases). The germline CDR1 and CDR2 sequences are MNHNS and SASEGT. The CDR3 loop spans 16 amino acids. Trimming shortened V by 1 base and J by 0 bases, and 13 bases separated the two germline ends. CDR3 region: CASSEEDSRFSYEQYF. The CDR3 DNA follows: TGTGCCAGCAGTGAAGAAGACAGCCGCTTCTCCTACGAGCAGTACTTC.

This chain uses TRBV5-1 with TRBJ2-3, with TRBD2 as a possible D gene (5 bases). The ends were cut back, 0 bases at V and 6 bases at J, with 11 bases in the middle. Germline lookup yields CDR1 SGHRS and CDR2 YFSETQ. The CDR3 has 14 residues. Here the CDR3 DNA reads TGCGCCAGCAGCTTGGGGCTAGCATGGGATACGCAGTATTTT. Translating gives CASSLGLAWDTQYF.

The V and J genes are TRBV10-3 and TRBJ1-2, with D tentatively TRBD1 (6 bases). The CDR3 length is 15 residues. V lost 0 bases, J lost 6 bases, and 14 bases lay in between. The germline gives CDR1 ENHRY, CDR2 SYGVKD. Here the CDR3 reads CAISESSLGHNGYTF. The CDR3 DNA reads as TGTGCCATCAGTGAGTCAAGTCTGGGACACAATGGCTACACCTTC.

This clone was detected once. The chain uses TRBV15 and TRBJ2-7, with TRBD1 matching 7 bases. Germline values: CDR1 LNHNV, CDR2 YYDKDF (reference sequence). The V and J ends lost 1 base and 4 bases, in that order; junction bases with no gene match: 7. CDR3 length: 15 amino acids. CDR3 nucleotides: TGTGCCACCAGCAGAGTCGACGGACAGGTTTACGAGCAGTACTTC. Its protein is CATSRVDGQVYEQYF.

The rearrangement uses TRBV11-2 and TRBJ2-1; the match to TRBD1 covers 8 bases. The CDR3 length is 12 residues. Germline CDR1 SGHAT, CDR2 FQNNGV. V dropped 10 bases and J dropped 9; count of bases not matched to a gene: 8. The CDR3 sequence is CATTGGRGEQFF. In nucleotides, the CDR3 is TGTGCCACAACAGGGGGTAGGGGTGAGCAGTTCTTC. The full variable domain, its missing parts supplied by reference TRBV11-2 and TRBJ2-1, is EAGVAQSPRYKIIEKRQSVAFWCNPISGHATLYWYQQILGQGPKLLIQFQNNGVVDDSQLPKDRFSAERLKGVDSTLKIQPAKLEDSAVYLCATTGGRGEQFFGPGTRLTVL.

This clone was seen only once. This chain links TRBV7-6 with TRBJ2-7; 10 positions agree with TRBD1. The germline CDR1 and CDR2 sequences are SGHVS and FNYEAQ. This CDR3 contains 18 residues. The ends lost 2 bases at V and 0 bases at J; junction bases unmatched: 10. CDR3 sequence: CASSLHGPGTGDSYEQYF. The DNA for the CDR3 is TGTGCCAGCAGCTTACACGGCCCGGGGACAGGGGACTCCTACGAGCAGTACTTC. Together with reference TRBV7-6 and TRBJ2-7, the CDR3 gives the full variable domain: GAGVSQSPRYKVTKRGQDVALRCDPISGHVSLYWYRQALGQGPEFLTYFNYEAQQDKSGLPNDRFSAERPEGSISTLTIQRTEQRDSAMYRCASSLHGPGTGDSYEQYFGPGTRLTVT.

The chain employs TRBV19 and TRBJ1-1; the D is unclear. CDR1 and CDR2 from the germline V gene are LNHDA and SQIVND (reference sequence). With 5 bases removed from V and 2 bases from J, the gap between germline ends came to 6 bases. The CDR3 spans 12 residues. The CDR3 DNA reads TGTGCCAGTAGTGTTTATAACACTGAAGCTTTCTTT. It yields the protein CASSVYNTEAFF.

This clone occurred a few times. This chain joins TRBV7-5 and TRBJ1-1. TRBV7-5 is deemed a pseudogene. This CDR3 comprises 14 residues. CDR3 residues: CVRSLLGGWAEAFF. As DNA, the CDR3 is TGTGTCAGAAGCTTATTAGGAGGGTGGGCTGAAGCTTTCTTT.

This clone was seen only once. V is TRBV5-1 and J is TRBJ1-2; D is unresolved. CDR1 is SGHRS, CDR2 YFSETQ, per germline. This CDR3 is 13 amino acids long. V was trimmed by 3 bases and J by 5 bases, leaving 11 bases between them. CDR3 in amino acids: CASSSPAYYGYTF. DNA of the CDR3: TGCGCCAGCAGCTCCCCCGCCTATTATGGCTACACCTTC.

The chain is built from TRBV6-5 and TRBJ2-2; 8 bases are shared with TRBD2. Germline V gene sequence: CDR1 MNHEY, CDR2 SVGAGI. There are 15 residues in the CDR3. Losses at the gene ends were 6 bases for V and 0 bases for J; bases not matched to a gene: 3. This CDR3 reads CASRGGLANTGELFF. Written as DNA, the CDR3 is TGTGCCAGCAGAGGGGGACTAGCGAACACCGGGGAGCTGTTTTTT.

Comments on this clone: This specimen includes other DNA sequences encoding the same CDR3. The genes are TRBV5-1 and TRBJ1-1; 9 positions match TRBD1. Germline V lookup: CDR1 SGHRS, CDR2 YFSETQ. This CDR3 region has 16 residues. V lost 3 bases and J lost 0; bases outside the gene matches: 6. The CDR3 bases are TGCGCCAGCAGCTCCGGGACAGGGTTGATGAACACTGAAGCTTTCTTT. Translating it yields CASSSGTGLMNTEAFF.

This chain connects TRBV25-1 to TRBJ2-1; tentatively, D is TRBD2 (6 bases). This CDR3 spans 15 amino acids. Germline CDR1 and CDR2: MGHDK and SYGVNS. Trimming took off 3 bases at V and 3 bases at J, with 12 bases between the two ends. For the CDR3, the DNA is TGTGCCAGCAGTGACGCTAGCGTTGTCTACAATGAGCAGTTCTTC. Translating it yields CASSDASVVYNEQFF.

The chain uses TRBV19 and TRBJ1-1; a weak D match, TRBD1 (5 bases). Trimming cost V 7 bases and J 4 bases, with 16 bases left between them. Germline V CDR1 and CDR2: LNHDA, SQIVND (reference sequence). The CDR3 is 14 residues long. The chain's CDR3 is CASKFQGLGTEAFF. CDR3 coding DNA: TGTGCCAGTAAATTCCAGGGTCTCGGCACTGAAGCTTTCTTT. The variable domain in full, completed from reference TRBV19 and TRBJ1-1, reads DGGITQSPKYLFRKEGQNVTLSCEQNLNHDAMYWYRQDPGQGLRLIYYSQIVNDFQKGDIAEGYSVSREKKESFPLTVTSAQKNPTAFYLCASKFQGLGTEAFFGQGTRLTVV.

The chain uses TRBV5-8 and TRBJ1-1, with no clear D. CDR3 length: 12 amino acids. The V end was cut by 0 bases, the J end by 7 bases, with 7 bases between. The germline V gene encodes CDR1 SGHTS and CDR2 YDEGEE. The DNA for the CDR3 is TGTGCCAGCAGCTTGGGAGTGAGTGAAGCTTTCTTT. This codes for CASSLGVSEAFF.

The chain employs TRBV19 and TRBJ1-5; TRBD1 might be the D (5 bases). Germline V gene sequence: CDR1 LNHDA, CDR2 SQIVND (reference sequence). V lost 6 bases and J 0 bases, leaving 12 bases between the germline ends. The CDR3 sequence is 15 residues long. The CDR3 loop is CASSRQINSNQPQHF. CDR3 sequence (DNA): TGTGCCAGTAGCCGACAGATTAATAGCAATCAGCCCCAGCATTTT.

The chain combines TRBV27 with TRBJ1-6, with D possibly being TRBD1 (6 bases). Germline loops: CDR1 MNHEY, CDR2 SMNVEV (reference sequence). Trimming cost V 6 bases and J 5 bases, with 14 bases left between them. The CDR3 is 15 amino acids. The CDR3 DNA sequence: TGTGCCAGCAGGAGGGGGGGGCTTGATAATTCACCCCTCCACTTT. Translated, it gives CASRRGGLDNSPLHF.

V gene TRBV2 combines with J gene TRBJ1-4; TRBD1 matches 10 bases. J was trimmed by 8 bases and V by 6 bases; bases with no gene match: 9. The CDR3 contains 15 residues. Germline lookup yields CDR1 SNHLY and CDR2 FYNNEI. The CDR3 sequence: CASRILTGGGEKLFF. The CDR3 DNA sequence: TGTGCCAGCAGAATATTGACAGGGGGCGGCGAAAAACTGTTTTTT.

V is TRBV10-3 and J is TRBJ2-1, with TRBD1 identical over 9 bases. Germline loops: CDR1 ENHRY, CDR2 SYGVKD. V lost 7 bases to trimming and J lost 8 bases; unmatched junction nucleotides: 6. CDR3 size: 13 residues. The CDR3 DNA follows: TGTGCCATCATGGGACAGGGAGGTCATGAGCAGTTCTTC. Protein: CAIMGQGGHEQFF.

This clone showed up just once. This rearrangement joins TRBV25-1 to TRBJ1-5; the D is unclear. Per germline, CDR1 MGHDK and CDR2 SYGVNS. CDR3 length: 16 amino acids. Trimming removed 4 bases from V and 0 bases from J, with 13 bases in between. CDR3 in DNA: TGTGCCAGCAGTGCAAGAGACACGTATAGCAATCAGCCCCAGCATTTT. This sequence encodes CASSARDTYSNQPQHF.

The rearrangement uses TRBV19 and TRBJ2-7; weak D call: TRBD1 (5 bases). The length of the CDR3 is 16 residues. V lost 1 base to trimming and J lost 1 base, with 14 bases between them. CDR1 is LNHDA and CDR2 is SQIVND in the germline V gene (reference sequence). CDR3 region: CASSIARTTYSYEQYF. Written as DNA, the CDR3 is TGTGCCAGTAGTATAGCGCGGACAACCTATTCCTACGAGCAGTACTTC.

This clone was counted only a few times. This chain joins TRBV9 and TRBJ1-2; 11 nucleotides align to TRBD1. V lost 3 bases, J lost 7 bases, and 11 bases stayed unmatched. This CDR3 spans 16 amino acids. Germline lookup yields CDR1 SGDLS and CDR2 YYNGEE. The CDR3 DNA follows: TGTGCCAGCAGCGCTTCCCGGGACAGGGGGGTATCTGGCTACACCTTC. Translated: CASSASRDRGVSGYTF.